The 16 T cell receptor beta chains reported below all come from one sample, sequenced in a study of cytomegalovirus exposure and HLA in healthy donors. Amplification used 60 Vbeta primers and 13 Jbeta primers. Profiled with immunoSEQ multiplex PCR; TCRdb holds only in-frame clones, not every one. Among 35,000 to 45,000 clones, 70% to 80% were seen once, and the ten largest hold 3.4%. Sequencing was performed on PBMCs. The receptors originated from a woman aged 25 to 39 in good health and CMV-seronegative.

The rearrangement links TRBV7-8 to TRBJ1-3, with D possibly matching TRBD1 (6 bases). The CDR3 length is 17 residues. CDR1 is SGHVS, CDR2 FQNEAQ, per germline. V was clipped by 5 bases and J by 0 bases, with 17 bases between them. The CDR3 protein is CASSLVSGDFSGNTIYF. As DNA, the CDR3 is TGTGCCAGCAGCCTCGTATCAGGGGATTTCTCTGGAAACACCATATATTTT. Using reference TRBV7-8 and TRBJ1-3 for the parts outside the CDR3, the full variable domain is GAGVSQSPRYKVAKRGQDVALRCDPISGHVSLFWYQQALGQGPEFLTYFQNEAQLDKSGLPSDRFFAERPEGSVSTLKIQRTQQEDSAVYLCASSLVSGDFSGNTIYFGEGSWLTVV.

This clone has a handful of counts. In DNA form, the CDR3 reads TGTGCCAGCAGTGAAACTAGCGGGCGATACAATGAGCAGTTCTTC. It is translated as CASSETSGRYNEQFF. The V gene is TRBV2, the J gene TRBJ2-1; 9 bases fit TRBD2. With 2 bases clipped from V and 4 bases from J, the junction kept 3 bases outside the gene matches. This CDR3 has 15 amino acids. Germline V gene data show CDR1 as SNHLY and CDR2 as FYNNEI.

J is TRBJ1-4 and V is TRBV28; maybe TRBD1 (6 bases). The CDR3 is 12 amino acids. Per the germline V gene, CDR1 is MDHEN and CDR2 is SYDVKM. Trimming took off 6 bases at V and 6 bases at J, with 8 bases between the two ends. The CDR3 bases are TGTGCCAGCAGACAGGGCGATGAAAAACTGTTTTTT. Translating gives CASRQGDEKLFF.

This rearrangement joins TRBV25-1 to TRBJ1-1; D possibly corresponds to TRBD1 (6 bases). Germline CDR1 and CDR2: MGHDK and SYGVNS. Trimming stripped 2 bases from V and 1 base from J, with 11 bases between. The CDR3 totals 15 residues. The CDR3, as DNA: TGTGCCAGCAGTGAAACTCAGACAGGGAACACTGAAGCTTTCTTT. This sequence encodes CASSETQTGNTEAFF.

The chain has TRBV13 and TRBJ2-1, with TRBD2 matching over 8 bases. J gave up 5 bases and V 3 bases, and 9 bases lay outside the gene matches. From germline, CDR1 is PRHDT and CDR2 FYEKMQ (reference sequence). The CDR3 covers 16 residues. The CDR3 reads CASSFYSGIINNEQFF. CDR3 in DNA: TGTGCCAGCAGCTTCTATAGCGGGATAATTAACAATGAGCAGTTCTTC.

The CDR3: CASRDRTGAEEQYF. Here the CDR3 DNA reads TGTGCCAGCAGGGACAGGACAGGGGCTGAGGAGCAGTACTTC. This chain links TRBV7-8 with TRBJ2-7; 9 bases match TRBD1. In germline, CDR1 is SGHVS, CDR2 FQNEAQ. V lost 6 bases, J lost 7 bases, and 10 bases stayed unmatched. CDR3 length: 14 residues. The variable domain in full, completed from reference TRBV7-8 and TRBJ2-7, reads GAGVSQSPRYKVAKRGQDVALRCDPISGHVSLFWYQQALGQGPEFLTYFQNEAQLDKSGLPSDRFFAERPEGSVSTLKIQRTQQEDSAVYLCASRDRTGAEEQYFGPGTRLTVT.

The chain couples TRBV7-2 to TRBJ2-5; D possibly corresponds to TRBD2 (6 bases). The CDR3 totals 16 residues. The V end was cut by 0 bases, the J end by 2 bases, with 13 bases between. From germline, CDR1 is SGHTA and CDR2 FQGNSA. CDR3 protein: CASSLALTRHQETQYF. The CDR3 region has the DNA TGTGCCAGCAGCTTAGCGCTGACTAGACATCAAGAGACCCAGTACTTC.

V gene TRBV2 combines with J gene TRBJ2-1; perhaps TRBD2 as D (5 bases). V dropped 8 bases and J dropped 10 bases, with 15 bases sitting between them. The CDR3 totals 12 residues. Germline CDR1 SNHLY, CDR2 FYNNEI. The CDR3 bases are TGTGCCAGCCGGGGTAATGTCGGGGAGCAGTTCTTC. Residues: CASRGNVGEQFF.

This clone was seen a handful of times. This sequence joins TRBV5-1 and TRBJ2-1; 12 bases are a match to TRBD1. Per the germline V gene, CDR1 is SGHRS and CDR2 is YFSETQ. The CDR3 has 18 amino acids. The trim removed 2 bases at V and 1 base at J, leaving 7 bases unmatched. The CDR3 region is CASSFLMGQGASYNEQFF. CDR3 sequence (DNA): TGCGCCAGCAGCTTCCTTATGGGACAGGGGGCTTCCTACAATGAGCAGTTCTTC. The whole variable domain, filled in from reference TRBV5-1 and TRBJ2-1, reads KAGVTQTPRYLIKTRGQQVTLSCSPISGHRSVSWYQQTPGQGLQFLFEYFSETQRNKGNFPGRFSGRQFSNSRSEMNVSTLELGDSALYLCASSFLMGQGASYNEQFFGPGTRLTVL.

This clone has just one count. J is TRBJ1-5 and V is TRBV2; tentatively, D is TRBD1 (6 bases). Germline lookup yields CDR1 SNHLY and CDR2 FYNNEI. This CDR3 has 15 residues. V lost 6 bases, J lost 0 bases, and 12 bases lay in between. CDR3 residues: CASRERTVSNQPQHF. The CDR3 bases are TGTGCCAGCAGAGAACGGACAGTTAGCAATCAGCCCCAGCATTTT. Full variable domain (remainder filled in from reference TRBV2 and TRBJ1-5): EPEVTQTPSHQVTQMGQEVILRCVPISNHLYFYWYRQILGQKVEFLVSFYNNEISEKSEIFDDQFSVERPDGSNFTLKIRSTKLEDSAMYFCASRERTVSNQPQHFGDGTRLSIL.

This clone was recorded a few times. The rearrangement links TRBV6-5 to TRBJ2-1, with 12 nucleotides matching TRBD2. The germline CDR1 and CDR2 sequences are MNHEY and SVGAGI. The CDR3 is 15 residues long. The junction had 6 bases not matched to a gene; V was cut back by 6 bases and J by 6 bases. CDR3 DNA: TGTGCCAGCAGGATACTAGCGGGAGGAAGCAATGAGCAGTTCTTC. Translating it yields CASRILAGGSNEQFF.

This clone has more than one count but fewer than ten. V gene TRBV5-1 combines with J gene TRBJ2-1; 8 nucleotides align to TRBD2. The trim removed 4 bases at V and 5 bases at J, leaving 2 bases unmatched. Per the germline V gene, CDR1 is SGHRS and CDR2 is YFSETQ. CDR3 size: 13 residues. In nucleotides, the CDR3 is TGCGCCAGCAGCACTAGCGGCAACAATGAGCAGTTCTTC. This sequence encodes CASSTSGNNEQFF.

The chain joins TRBV30 to TRBJ1-3, with 7 bases fitting TRBD1. The CDR3 sequence is 15 residues long. Germline V gene sequence: CDR1 GTSNPN, CDR2 SVGIG (reference sequence). Trimming removed 6 bases from V and 1 base from J; junction bases left unmatched: 9. CDR3 DNA sequence: TGTGCCTGCATACAGGGGCCCCTTTCTGGAAACACCATATATTTT. It encodes CACIQGPLSGNTIYF. Based on the CDR3 plus reference TRBV30 and TRBJ1-3, the full variable domain is SQTIHQWPATLVQPVGSPLSLECTVEGTSNPNLYWYRQAAGRGLQLLFYSVGIGQISSEVPQNLSASRPQDRQFILSSKKLLLSDSGFYLCACIQGPLSGNTIYFGEGSWLTVV.

The DNA of the CDR3 is TGTGCCAGCAGCTCACCTCAGGGCAATGAGCAGTTCTTC. Amino acid sequence: CASSSPQGNEQFF. V usage is TRBV7-3 and J usage is TRBJ2-1, with a weak D call TRBD1 (5 bases). From germline, CDR1 is SGHTA and CDR2 FQGTGA. The CDR3 sequence is 13 residues long. Trimming left V 4 bases short and J 6 bases short, with 10 bases between.

The chain couples TRBV18 to TRBJ1-1; D unresolved. With 4 bases removed from V and 1 base from J, the gap between germline ends came to 10 bases. This CDR3 is 14 amino acids long. Germline V gene data show CDR1 as KGHSH and CDR2 as LQKENI. In nucleotides, the CDR3 is TGTGCCAGCTCACTTACAGCTTCGAACACTGAAGCTTTCTTT. It codes for CASSLTASNTEAFF.

This clone was picked up a small number of times. In the same sample, other DNA sequences code for this CDR3. The V and J genes are TRBV30 and TRBJ1-5; unclear D gene. The CDR3 contains 13 residues. Germline V CDR1 and CDR2: GTSNPN, SVGIG (reference sequence). Trimming took off 0 bases at V and 4 bases at J, with 7 bases between the two ends. This CDR3 is CAWSVSPNQPQHF. CDR3 nucleotides: TGTGCCTGGAGTGTCTCCCCTAATCAGCCCCAGCATTTT.